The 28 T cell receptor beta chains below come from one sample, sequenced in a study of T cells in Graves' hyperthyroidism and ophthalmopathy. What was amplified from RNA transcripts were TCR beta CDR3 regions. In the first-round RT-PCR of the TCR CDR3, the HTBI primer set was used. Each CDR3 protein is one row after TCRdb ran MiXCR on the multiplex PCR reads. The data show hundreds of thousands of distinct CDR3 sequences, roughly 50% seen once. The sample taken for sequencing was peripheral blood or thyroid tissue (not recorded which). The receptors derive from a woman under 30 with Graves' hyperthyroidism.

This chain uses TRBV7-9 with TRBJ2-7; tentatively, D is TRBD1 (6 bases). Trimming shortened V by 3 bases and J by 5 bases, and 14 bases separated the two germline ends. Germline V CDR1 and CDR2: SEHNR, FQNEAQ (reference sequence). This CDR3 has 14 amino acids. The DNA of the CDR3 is TGTGCCAGCAGCTTGAACAGGGAAAGCCACGAGCAGTACTTC. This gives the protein CASSLNRESHEQYF.

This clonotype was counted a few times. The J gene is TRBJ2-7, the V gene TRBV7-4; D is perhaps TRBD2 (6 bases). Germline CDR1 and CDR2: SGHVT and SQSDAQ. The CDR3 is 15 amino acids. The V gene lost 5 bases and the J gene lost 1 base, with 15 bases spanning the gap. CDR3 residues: CASSEGPGLSYEQYF. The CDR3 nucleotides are TGTGCCAGCAGCGAGGGACCGGGACTGTCCTACGAGCAGTACTTC.

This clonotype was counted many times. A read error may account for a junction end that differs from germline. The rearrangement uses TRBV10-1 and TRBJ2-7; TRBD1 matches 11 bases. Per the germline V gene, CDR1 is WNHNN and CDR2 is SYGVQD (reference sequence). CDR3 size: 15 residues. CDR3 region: CASSRGGQGAYEQYF. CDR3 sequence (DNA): TGTGCCAGCAGTCGTGGGGGACAGGGGGCCTACGAGCAGTACTTC.

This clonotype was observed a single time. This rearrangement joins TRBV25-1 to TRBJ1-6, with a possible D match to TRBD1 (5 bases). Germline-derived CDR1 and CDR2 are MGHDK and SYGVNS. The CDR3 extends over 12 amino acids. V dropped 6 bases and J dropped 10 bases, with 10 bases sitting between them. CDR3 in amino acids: CASRSGHSPLHF. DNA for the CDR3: TGTGCCAGCAGATCAGGGCACTCACCCCTCCACTTT.

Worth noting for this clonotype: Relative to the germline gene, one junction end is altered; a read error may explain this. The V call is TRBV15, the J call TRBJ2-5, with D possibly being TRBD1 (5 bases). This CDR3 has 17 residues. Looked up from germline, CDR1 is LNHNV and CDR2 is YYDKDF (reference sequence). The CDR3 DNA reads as TGTGCCACCGGCAGAGACGCCGTCGGCAGGGTAGGAGAGACCCAGTACTTC. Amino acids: CATGRDAVGRVGETQYF.

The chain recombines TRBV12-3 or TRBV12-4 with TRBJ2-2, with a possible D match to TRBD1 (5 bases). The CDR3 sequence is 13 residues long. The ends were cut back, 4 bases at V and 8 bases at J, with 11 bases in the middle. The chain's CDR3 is CASSSWGVGELFF. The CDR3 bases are TGTGCCAGCAGTTCCTGGGGCGTGGGGGAGCTGTTTTTT.

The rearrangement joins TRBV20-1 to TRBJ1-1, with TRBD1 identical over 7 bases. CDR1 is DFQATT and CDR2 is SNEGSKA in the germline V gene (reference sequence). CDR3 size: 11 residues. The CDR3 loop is CSRQGDTEAFF. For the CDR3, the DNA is TGCAGCCGACAGGGTGACACTGAAGCTTTCTTT.

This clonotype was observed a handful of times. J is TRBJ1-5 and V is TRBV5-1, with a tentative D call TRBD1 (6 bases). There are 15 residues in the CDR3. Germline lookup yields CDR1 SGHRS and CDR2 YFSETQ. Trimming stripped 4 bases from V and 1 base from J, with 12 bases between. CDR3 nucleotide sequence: TGCGCCAGCAGCAGGACAGTGGGGAGCAATCAGCCCCAGCATTTT. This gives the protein CASSRTVGSNQPQHF.

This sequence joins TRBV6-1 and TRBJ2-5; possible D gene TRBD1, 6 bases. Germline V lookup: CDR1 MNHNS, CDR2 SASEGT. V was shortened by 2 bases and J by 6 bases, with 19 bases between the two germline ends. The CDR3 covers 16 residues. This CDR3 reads CASSENVGQIWKTQYF. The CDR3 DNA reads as TGTGCCAGCAGTGAAAACGTAGGACAGATTTGGAAGACCCAGTACTTC.

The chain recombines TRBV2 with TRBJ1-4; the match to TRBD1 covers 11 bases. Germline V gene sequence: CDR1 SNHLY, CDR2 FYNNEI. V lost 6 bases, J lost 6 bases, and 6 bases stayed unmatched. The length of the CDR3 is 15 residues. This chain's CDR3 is CASSFGTGGDEKLFF. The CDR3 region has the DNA TGTGCCAGCAGCTTCGGGACAGGGGGGGATGAAAAACTGTTTTTT.

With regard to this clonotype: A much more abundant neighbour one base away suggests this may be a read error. In DNA, the CDR3 is TGTGCCATCAGTACCAGCACTAGCACAAGCTCCTACGAGCAGTACTTC. This encodes CAISTSTSTSSYEQYF. V usage is TRBV10-3 and J usage is TRBJ2-7; D perhaps matches TRBD2 (6 bases). CDR3 length: 16 residues. From germline, CDR1 is ENHRY and CDR2 SYGVKD. Deletions cut 5 bases from V and 0 bases from J, with 17 bases between.

In DNA, the CDR3 is TGCAGCCCCCGTCGGGTCACAGATACGCAGTATTTT. It yields the protein CSPRRVTDTQYF. V usage is TRBV29-1 and J usage is TRBJ2-3; D not resolved. V was pared by 8 bases and J by 2 bases, with 11 bases between. This CDR3 has 12 residues. Germline V gene sequence: CDR1 SQVTM, CDR2 ANQGSEA.

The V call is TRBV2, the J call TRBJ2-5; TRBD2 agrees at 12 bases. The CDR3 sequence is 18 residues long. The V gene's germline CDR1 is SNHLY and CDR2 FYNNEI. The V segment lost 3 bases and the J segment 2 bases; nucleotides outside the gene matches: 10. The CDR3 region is CASSDSLTSGSRQETQYF. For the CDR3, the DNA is TGTGCCAGCAGTGATTCCTTGACTAGCGGGAGTCGACAAGAGACCCAGTACTTC. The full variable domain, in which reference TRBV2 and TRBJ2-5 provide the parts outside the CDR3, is EPEVTQTPSHQVTQMGQEVILRCVPISNHLYFYWYRQILGQKVEFLVSFYNNEISEKSEIFDDQFSVERPDGSNFTLKIRSTKLEDSAMYFCASSDSLTSGSRQETQYFGPGTRLLVL.

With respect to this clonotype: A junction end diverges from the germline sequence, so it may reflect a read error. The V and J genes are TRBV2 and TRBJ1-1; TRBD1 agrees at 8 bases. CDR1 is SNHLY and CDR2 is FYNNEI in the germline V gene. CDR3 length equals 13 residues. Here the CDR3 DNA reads TGTGCCGGCAGACAGGGGTGGAACACTGAAGCTTTCTTT. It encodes CAGRQGWNTEAFF.

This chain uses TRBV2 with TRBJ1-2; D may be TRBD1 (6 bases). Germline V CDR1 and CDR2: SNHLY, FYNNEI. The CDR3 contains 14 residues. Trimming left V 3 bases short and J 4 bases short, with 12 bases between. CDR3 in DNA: TGTGCCAGCAGTGATGGTGGAGGGGGCTATGGCTACACCTTC. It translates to CASSDGGGGYGYTF.

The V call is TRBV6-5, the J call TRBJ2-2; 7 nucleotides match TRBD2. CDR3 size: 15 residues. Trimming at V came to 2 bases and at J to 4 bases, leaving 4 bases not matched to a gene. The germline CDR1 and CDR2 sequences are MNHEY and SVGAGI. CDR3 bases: TGTGCCAGCAGTTACGGGGGGGTGTCCACCGGGGAGCTGTTTTTT. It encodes CASSYGGVSTGELFF.

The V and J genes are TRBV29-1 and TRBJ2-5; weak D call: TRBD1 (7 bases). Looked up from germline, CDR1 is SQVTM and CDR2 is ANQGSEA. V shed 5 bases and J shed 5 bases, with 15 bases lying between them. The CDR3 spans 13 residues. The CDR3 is CSVSGGPRETQYF. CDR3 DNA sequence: TGCAGCGTTTCAGGGGGGCCCCGGGAGACCCAGTACTTC.

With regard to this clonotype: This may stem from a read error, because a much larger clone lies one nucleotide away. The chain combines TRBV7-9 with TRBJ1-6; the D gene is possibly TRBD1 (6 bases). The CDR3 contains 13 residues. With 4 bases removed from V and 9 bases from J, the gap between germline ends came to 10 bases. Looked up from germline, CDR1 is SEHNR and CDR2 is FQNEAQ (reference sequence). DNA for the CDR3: TGTGCCAGCAGCTCCCTACAGGGTTCACCCCTCCACTTT. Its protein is CASSSLQGSPLHF.

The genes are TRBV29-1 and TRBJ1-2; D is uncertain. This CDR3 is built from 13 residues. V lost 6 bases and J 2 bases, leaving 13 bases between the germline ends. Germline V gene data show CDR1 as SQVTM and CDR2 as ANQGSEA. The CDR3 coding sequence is TGCAGCGTCCGAAGGGCAGAGAACTATGGCTACACCTTC. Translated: CSVRRAENYGYTF. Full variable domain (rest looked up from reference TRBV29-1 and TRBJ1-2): SAVISQKPSRDICQRGTSLTIQCQVDSQVTMMFWYRQQPGQSLTLIATANQGSEATYESGFVIDKFPISRPNLTFSTLTVSNMSPEDSSIYLCSVRRAENYGYTFGSGTRLTVV.

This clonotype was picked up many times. CDR3 sequence (DNA): TGCAGCGTGGGACACCAGAACACTGAAGCTTTCTTT. It yields the protein CSVGHQNTEAFF. The chain combines TRBV29-1 with TRBJ1-1; maybe TRBD1 (6 bases). The CDR3 consists of 12 residues. Germline V gene data show CDR1 as SQVTM and CDR2 as ANQGSEA. The V and J ends lost 6 bases and 1 base respectively, with 9 bases between them. Full variable domain (remainder filled in from reference TRBV29-1 and TRBJ1-1): SAVISQKPSRDICQRGTSLTIQCQVDSQVTMMFWYRQQPGQSLTLIATANQGSEATYESGFVIDKFPISRPNLTFSTLTVSNMSPEDSSIYLCSVGHQNTEAFFGQGTRLTVV.

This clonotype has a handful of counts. The CDR3 region is CASSFAPRGYGELFF. CDR3 DNA: TGTGCCAGCAGCTTTGCACCTCGGGGGTACGGGGAGCTGTTTTTT. The chain uses TRBV7-9 and TRBJ2-2, with a weak D call TRBD2 (6 bases). The CDR3 has 15 residues. Deletions cut 3 bases from V and 7 bases from J, with 15 bases between. Germline V gene sequence: CDR1 SEHNR, CDR2 FQNEAQ (reference sequence). Based on the CDR3 plus reference TRBV7-9 and TRBJ2-2, the full variable domain is DTGVSQNPRHKITKRGQNVTFRCDPISEHNRLYWYRQTLGQGPEFLTYFQNEAQLEKSRLLSDRFSAERPKGSFSTLEIQRTEQGDSAMYLCASSFAPRGYGELFFGEGSRLTVL.

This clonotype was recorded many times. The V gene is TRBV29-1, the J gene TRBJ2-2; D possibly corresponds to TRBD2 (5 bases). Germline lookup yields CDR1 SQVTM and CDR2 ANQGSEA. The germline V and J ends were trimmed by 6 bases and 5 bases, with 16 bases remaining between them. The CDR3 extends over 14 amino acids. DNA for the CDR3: TGCAGCGTAAACACGGCCCGAGGGACCGGGGAGCTGTTTTTT. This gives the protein CSVNTARGTGELFF.

The CDR3 DNA follows: TGTGCCATCAGTGCCGGACAGGGAGCTTCAGAGACCCAGTACTTC. As protein: CAISAGQGASETQYF. This chain links TRBV10-3 with TRBJ2-5, with 8 bases matching TRBD1. CDR1 is ENHRY, CDR2 SYGVKD, per germline. The CDR3 consists of 15 residues. Losses at the gene ends were 4 bases for V and 4 bases for J; bases not matched to a gene: 8.

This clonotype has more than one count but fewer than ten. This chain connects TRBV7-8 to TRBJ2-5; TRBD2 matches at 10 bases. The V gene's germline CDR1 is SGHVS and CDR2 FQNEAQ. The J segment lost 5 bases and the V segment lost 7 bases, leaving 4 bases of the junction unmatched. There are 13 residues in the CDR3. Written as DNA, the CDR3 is TGTGCCAGCATGCTAGCGGGAGTGGAGACCCAGTACTTC. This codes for CASMLAGVETQYF.

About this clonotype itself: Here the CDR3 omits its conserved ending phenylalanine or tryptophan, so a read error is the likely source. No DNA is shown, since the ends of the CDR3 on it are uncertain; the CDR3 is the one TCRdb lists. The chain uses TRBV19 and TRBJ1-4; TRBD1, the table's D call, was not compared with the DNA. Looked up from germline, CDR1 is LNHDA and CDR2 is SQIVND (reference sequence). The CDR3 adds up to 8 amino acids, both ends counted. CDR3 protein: CASYGQLI.

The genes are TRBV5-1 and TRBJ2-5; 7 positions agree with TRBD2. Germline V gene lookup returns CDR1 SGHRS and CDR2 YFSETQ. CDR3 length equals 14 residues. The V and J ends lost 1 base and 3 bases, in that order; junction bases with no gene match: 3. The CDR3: CASSLFAGEETQYF. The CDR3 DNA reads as TGCGCCAGCAGCTTGTTCGCGGGAGAAGAGACCCAGTACTTC.

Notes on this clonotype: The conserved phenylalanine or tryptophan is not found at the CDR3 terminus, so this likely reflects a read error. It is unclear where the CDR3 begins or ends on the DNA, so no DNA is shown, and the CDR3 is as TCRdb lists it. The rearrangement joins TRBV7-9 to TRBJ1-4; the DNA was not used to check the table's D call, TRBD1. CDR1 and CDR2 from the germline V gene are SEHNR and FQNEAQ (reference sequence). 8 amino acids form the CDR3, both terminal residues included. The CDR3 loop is CASPGARV.

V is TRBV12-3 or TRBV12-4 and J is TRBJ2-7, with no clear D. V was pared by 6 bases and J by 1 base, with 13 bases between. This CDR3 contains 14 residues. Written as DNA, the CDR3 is TGTGCCAGCAGCCAAGGTGGCGCATCCTACGAGCAGTACTTC. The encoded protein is CASSQGGASYEQYF.